The 17 T cell receptor beta chains below were found in one sample sequenced in a study of Ad26.COV2.S vaccination and SARS-CoV-2 variants. Treatment specified: 15 to 20 received Ad26.COV2.S at low or high dose, single or two shots; about 5 received placebo; per-sample allocation not given. Collection of the samples took place on day 63 after the first injection of vaccine or placebo. Here immunoSEQ multiplex PCR was the method, and the copy in TCRdb shows in-frame clones only, minus some. The table lists a few hundred thousand clones, about 90% of them singletons, with 3% to 4% in the top ten. The sample consisted of peripheral blood, taken in a trial of Ad26.COV2.S vaccine versus placebo. Source of these receptors: a person aged 18-65 years who received the Ad26.COV2.S COVID-19 vaccine or a placebo.

The sample holds one count of this clone. The CDR3 DNA sequence: TGTGCCAGCAGCTTACAAGGTTATGAAAAACTGTTTTTT. This encodes CASSLQGYEKLFF. The chain has TRBV7-6 and TRBJ1-4; no reliable D call. In germline, CDR1 is SGHVS, CDR2 FNYEAQ. Trimming removed 2 bases from V and 6 bases from J, with 7 bases in between. The CDR3 is 13 amino acids.

V is TRBV4-3 and J is TRBJ1-1; D remains ambiguous. This CDR3 contains 14 residues. Trimming took 0 bases from V and 5 from J, leaving 10 bases between them. Germline CDR1 and CDR2: LGHNA and YSLEER. In DNA form, the CDR3 reads TGCGCCAGCAGCCAAGATTGGAGCGGTACTGAAGCTTTCTTT. This codes for CASSQDWSGTEAFF.

As for this clone: Since no conserved phenylalanine or tryptophan closes the CDR3, a read error is the likely cause. The DNA is left out, because the CDR3 cannot be placed on it with certainty; the CDR3 is given as TCRdb lists it. This chain joins TRBV21-1 and TRBJ1-1; TRBD1 is the table's D call, not checked against the DNA. TRBV21-1 is listed as a pseudogene. The CDR3 is 17 amino acids in total, end residues counted. CDR3 in amino acids: CASSKGGVDRRSTEAFL.

V usage is TRBV5-5 and J usage is TRBJ2-6; D is uncertain. Germline lookup yields CDR1 SGHKS and CDR2 YYEKEE (reference sequence). V shed 6 bases and J shed 0 bases, with 10 bases lying between them. The CDR3 contains 15 residues. The CDR3 loop is CASMRFDSGANVLTF. The CDR3, as DNA: TGTGCCAGCATGCGGTTTGACTCTGGGGCCAACGTCCTGACTTTC.

This clone was counted only a few times. V gene TRBV28 combines with J gene TRBJ1-5; D not certain. V gave up 6 bases and J gave up 6 bases, with 18 bases separating them. Germline CDR1 MDHEN, CDR2 SYDVKM. The CDR3 is 15 amino acids. CDR3 sequence: CASRTVGFGRQPQHF. The CDR3 DNA follows: TGTGCCAGCAGAACCGTGGGGTTCGGGCGTCAGCCCCAGCATTTT.

The rearrangement links TRBV27 to TRBJ1-5; D ambiguous. V was trimmed by 5 bases and J by 4 bases, leaving 15 bases between them. CDR1 is MNHEY and CDR2 is SMNVEV in the germline V gene (reference sequence). The CDR3 is 15 residues long. The CDR3, as DNA: TGTGCCAGCAGTCCGCGAGGCACAGATAATCAGCCCCAGCATTTT. Translated: CASSPRGTDNQPQHF.

The CDR3 region has the DNA TGTGCCAGCAGTGAATTGGCAGGAGGTTATTCACCCCTCCACTTT. Amino acids: CASSELAGGYSPLHF. V gene TRBV6-1 combines with J gene TRBJ1-6, with D hard to call. Per the germline V gene, CDR1 is MNHNS and CDR2 is SASEGT. V lost 2 bases, J lost 8 bases, and 13 bases lay in between. CDR3 length equals 15 residues.

Written as DNA, the CDR3 is TGTGCCAGTAGTTATGGGGGCACTGAAGCTTTCTTT. It specifies CASSYGGTEAFF. V and J are TRBV19 and TRBJ1-1; a possible D gene is TRBD1 (5 bases). Germline V gene data show CDR1 as LNHDA and CDR2 as SQIVND (reference sequence). The CDR3 is made up of 12 amino acids. V lost 5 bases, J lost 4 bases, and 8 bases lay in between. Based on the CDR3 plus reference TRBV19 and TRBJ1-1, the full variable domain is DGGITQSPKYLFRKEGQNVTLSCEQNLNHDAMYWYRQDPGQGLRLIYYSQIVNDFQKGDIAEGYSVSREKKESFPLTVTSAQKNPTAFYLCASSYGGTEAFFGQGTRLTVV.

J is TRBJ2-3 and V is TRBV4-1; D is perhaps TRBD2 (5 bases). The CDR3 contains 14 residues. Germline CDR1 and CDR2: MGHRA and YSYEKL. V dropped 1 base and J dropped 6 bases, with 11 bases sitting between them. CDR3 sequence reads: CASSQGSGEDTQYF. The CDR3 nucleotides are TGCGCCAGCAGCCAAGGTTCCGGGGAGGATACGCAGTATTTT.

The CDR3 coding sequence is TGTGCCAGCAGCTTAGGCCCAGGGACAGGGGTTTTGGAGCAGTACTTC. This encodes CASSLGPGTGVLEQYF. The chain combines TRBV11-2 with TRBJ2-7; 10 nucleotides line up with TRBD1. The CDR3 spans 16 residues. Germline loops: CDR1 SGHAT, CDR2 FQNNGV. Trimming at V came to 1 base and at J to 7 bases, leaving 10 bases not matched to a gene.

This rearrangement joins TRBV10-1 to TRBJ2-1, with a possible D match to TRBD2 (6 bases). The V end was cut by 6 bases, the J end by 9 bases, with 15 bases between. Germline V gene lookup returns CDR1 WNHNN and CDR2 SYGVQD (reference sequence). The CDR3 sequence is 13 residues long. In nucleotides, the CDR3 is TGCGCCAGCAGGGAGGGCTTGGTCGGTGAGCAGTTCTTC. It encodes CASREGLVGEQFF.

Points on this clone: The junction differs from germline at one of its ends, possibly a read error. The genes are TRBV7-7 and TRBJ2-5; 11 nucleotides agree with TRBD2. This CDR3 is built from 15 residues. CDR1 is SSHAT, CDR2 FNYEAQ, per germline (reference sequence). CDR3 DNA: TGTGCTAGCAGCCCCGGGACTAGCGGCGGGAATACCCAGTACTTC. This sequence encodes CASSPGTSGGNTQYF.

J is TRBJ1-1 and V is TRBV7-9, with D unresolved. The CDR3 is made up of 14 amino acids. With 1 base removed from V and 4 bases from J, the gap between germline ends came to 10 bases. Germline V lookup: CDR1 SEHNR, CDR2 FQNEAQ (reference sequence). The CDR3 spells CASSLGGFRTEAFF. CDR3 nucleotide sequence: TGTGCCAGCAGCTTAGGAGGTTTCCGCACTGAAGCTTTCTTT. Together with reference TRBV7-9 and TRBJ1-1, the CDR3 gives the full variable domain: DTGVSQNPRHKITKRGQNVTFRCDPISEHNRLYWYRQTLGQGPEFLTYFQNEAQLEKSRLLSDRFSAERPKGSFSTLEIQRTEQGDSAMYLCASSLGGFRTEAFFGQGTRLTVV.

The chain has TRBV4-2 and TRBJ2-5, with a weak D call TRBD2 (5 bases). This CDR3 comprises 14 residues. Trimming pared 0 bases from V and 3 bases from J, leaving 8 bases between. Looked up from germline, CDR1 is LGHNA and CDR2 is YNFKEQ. Here the CDR3 reads CASSQDRGEETQYF. The CDR3 bases are TGTGCCAGCAGCCAAGATCGGGGAGAAGAGACCCAGTACTTC.

The chain links TRBV7-8 to TRBJ2-5; 9 nucleotides match TRBD2. This CDR3 has 14 amino acids. The V gene's germline CDR1 is SGHVS and CDR2 FQNEAQ. J gave up 5 bases and V 6 bases, and 7 bases lay outside the gene matches. Written as DNA, the CDR3 is TGTGCCAGCAGGGATAGCGGGAGTAGCGAGACCCAGTACTTC. This gives the protein CASRDSGSSETQYF.

V and J are TRBV6-5 and TRBJ2-1, with 7 bases identical to TRBD1. V was pared by 2 bases and J by 8 bases, with 6 bases of the junction left unmatched. CDR1 is MNHEY and CDR2 is SVGAGI in the germline V gene. The CDR3 loop spans 14 amino acids. CDR3 amino acids: CASSYQTGLDEQFF. Written as DNA, the CDR3 is TGTGCCAGCAGTTACCAGACAGGGTTGGATGAGCAGTTCTTC.

V and J are TRBV27 and TRBJ2-7; D remains unclear. The germline gives CDR1 MNHEY, CDR2 SMNVEV (reference sequence). Trimming pared 8 bases from V and 1 base from J, leaving 15 bases between. The CDR3 covers 14 residues. The CDR3 loop reads CASRISWDSYEQYF. The CDR3 DNA sequence: TGTGCCAGCCGGATCTCCTGGGATTCCTACGAGCAGTACTTC.